The 18 T cell receptor beta chains reported below all come from one sample, sequenced in a study of cytotoxic CD8 clonotypes in ibrutinib-treated CLL (dated by TCRdb to 2020 to 2022). The library was built by means of the immunoSEQ multiplex PCR assay. Entries here come from immuneACCESS through TCRdb and include only in-frame sequences with V and J called. Some clones fail to appear in such tables; in the studies checked, an unresolved V gene covers under half of the shortfall, and the cause of the remainder is unknown. Here the sample has roughly 150,000 clones; 84% occur a single time. The ten largest account for 4.6% of the sample. Taken with the paper, the label for time point translates to: around 2 years on ibrutinib. The source was PBMCs, collected after 24 months of ibrutinib treatment. The receptors stem from a human donor with chronic lymphocytic leukemia.

Only one count was recorded for this clone. The chain combines TRBV15 with TRBJ1-5; D is ambiguous. Germline lookup yields CDR1 LNHNV and CDR2 YYDKDF (reference sequence). The CDR3 is made up of 14 amino acids. Trimming removed 1 base from V and 8 bases from J, with 12 bases in between. In DNA, the CDR3 is TGTGCCACCAGCAGAGGGACCGCGTGGGAGCCCCAGCATTTT. Its translation is CATSRGTAWEPQHF. Full variable domain (rest looked up from reference TRBV15 and TRBJ1-5): DAMVIQNPRYQVTQFGKPVTLSCSQTLNHNVMYWYQQKSSQAPKLLFHYYDKDFNNEADTPDNFQSRRPNTSFCFLDIRSPGLGDTAMYLCATSRGTAWEPQHFGDGTRLSIL.

The chain joins TRBV30 to TRBJ1-2; 7 bases fit TRBD1. V shed 3 bases, J shed 8 bases, and the junction held 3 bases outside the gene matches. Germline CDR1 reads GTSNPN; CDR2 reads SVGIG (reference sequence). This CDR3 region has 11 residues. In DNA, the CDR3 is TGTGCCTGGAGCAACAGGGGCGGCTACACCTTC. Its protein is CAWSNRGGYTF.

The V and J genes are TRBV6-5 and TRBJ1-1, with 7 bases identical to TRBD1. Germline values: CDR1 MNHEY, CDR2 SVGAGI. The CDR3 extends over 14 amino acids. The ends lost 6 bases at V and 1 base at J; junction bases unmatched: 5. This CDR3 is CASRPTGRNTEAFF. The CDR3 DNA reads as TGTGCCAGCAGGCCGACAGGGAGGAACACTGAAGCTTTCTTT.

The rearrangement joins TRBV19 to TRBJ2-1; no reliable D call. The V end lost 3 bases, the J end lost 5 bases, and 8 bases lay between the germline ends. This CDR3 comprises 13 residues. From germline, CDR1 is LNHDA and CDR2 SQIVND (reference sequence). The chain's CDR3 is CASSMNRDNEQFF. CDR3 bases: TGTGCCAGTAGTATGAATCGGGACAATGAGCAGTTCTTC.

The count of this clone is one. The genes are TRBV28 and TRBJ1-4; TRBD1 agrees at 9 bases. The junction had 5 bases not matched to a gene; V was cut back by 5 bases and J by 7 bases. The CDR3 covers 14 residues. Per germline, CDR1 MDHEN and CDR2 SYDVKM. The CDR3 region is CASSIQGAGEKLFF. The CDR3 nucleotides read TGTGCCAGCAGTATACAGGGGGCGGGTGAAAAACTGTTTTTT.

The genes are TRBV6-5 and TRBJ1-1; D might be TRBD1 (5 bases). CDR3 length: 12 residues. V was trimmed by 8 bases and J by 11 bases, leaving 18 bases between them. Per the germline V gene, CDR1 is MNHEY and CDR2 is SVGAGI. The CDR3 DNA is TGTGCCAGCCACACCGGCGAGGGGTGGGCTTTCTTT. Amino acid sequence: CASHTGEGWAFF.

The rearrangement uses TRBV7-2 and TRBJ2-3, with D possibly TRBD2 on 5 matching bases. The CDR3 runs 14 residues. The germline V and J ends were trimmed by 2 bases and 2 bases, with 8 bases remaining between them. CDR1 SGHTA and CDR2 FQGNSA come from the germline V gene. Here the CDR3 DNA reads TGTGCCAGCAGCTTACTCCGGGACACAGATACGCAGTATTTT. Encoded protein: CASSLLRDTDTQYF. Supplemented by reference TRBV7-2 and TRBJ2-3, the full variable domain reads GAGVSQSPSNKVTEKGKDVELRCDPISGHTALYWYRQSLGQGLEFLIYFQGNSAPDKSGLPSDRFSAERTGGSVSTLTIQRTQQEDSAVYLCASSLLRDTDTQYFGPGTRLTVL.

The rearrangement joins TRBV11-2 to TRBJ1-2, with TRBD1 as a possible D gene (5 bases). V shed 4 bases and J shed 6 bases, with 12 bases lying between them. Germline V gene lookup returns CDR1 SGHAT and CDR2 FQNNGV. The CDR3 is made up of 13 amino acids. The CDR3 bases are TGTGCCAGCAGCTCTCTCGGGGCTGATGGCTACACCTTC. This gives the protein CASSSLGADGYTF.

V usage is TRBV5-1 and J usage is TRBJ2-5; D remains ambiguous. Germline V CDR1 and CDR2: SGHRS, YFSETQ. The CDR3 spans 14 residues. V was pared by 2 bases and J by 1 base, with 9 bases between. The CDR3 here is CASSFGPTQETQYF. The DNA for the CDR3 is TGCGCCAGCAGCTTCGGGCCCACCCAAGAGACCCAGTACTTC.

The chain joins TRBV6-4 to TRBJ2-6, with a possible D match to TRBD2 (5 bases). The ends were cut back, 3 bases at V and 3 bases at J, with 9 bases in the middle. The CDR3 runs 15 residues. CDR1 is MRHNA and CDR2 is SNTAGT in the germline V gene. This CDR3 is CASSDIGVGANVLTF. The CDR3 coding sequence is TGTGCCAGCAGTGATATCGGGGTTGGGGCCAACGTCCTGACTTTC.

V and J are TRBV7-9 and TRBJ1-2; the D gene is possibly TRBD1 (5 bases). The CDR3 has 14 residues. Trimming removed 1 base from V and 3 bases from J, with 9 bases in between. CDR1 is SEHNR and CDR2 is FQNEAQ in the germline V gene (reference sequence). The CDR3 spells CASSLGTSDYGYTF. DNA for the CDR3: TGTGCCAGCAGCTTAGGGACATCAGACTATGGCTACACCTTC.

The chain combines TRBV9 with TRBJ2-2, with D possibly matching TRBD2 (6 bases). Germline V gene lookup returns CDR1 SGDLS and CDR2 YYNGEE. This CDR3 spans 17 amino acids. V was trimmed by 6 bases and J by 6 bases, leaving 24 bases between them. CDR3 residues: CASNLGLPSSWAGELFF. The CDR3 nucleotides are TGTGCCAGCAATCTGGGACTGCCCTCCTCGTGGGCCGGGGAGCTGTTTTTT.

This clone was detected only once. This rearrangement joins TRBV6-1 to TRBJ2-7; D unclear. CDR3 length: 13 residues. The V end lost 6 bases, the J end lost 0 bases, and 9 bases lay between the germline ends. Germline loops: CDR1 MNHNS, CDR2 SASEGT. This CDR3 is CASRPRFSYEQYF. The CDR3 region has the DNA TGTGCCAGCAGGCCCCGGTTCTCCTACGAGCAGTACTTC.

This clone was detected only once. The chain uses TRBV9 and TRBJ1-6; weak D call: TRBD1 (6 bases). The CDR3 has 14 amino acids. Deletions cut 3 bases from V and 8 bases from J, with 12 bases between. Looked up from germline, CDR1 is SGDLS and CDR2 is YYNGEE. The DNA for the CDR3 is TGTGCCAGCAGCGCCTTGGACAGACATTCACCCCTCCACTTT. As protein: CASSALDRHSPLHF.

This clone was seen a handful of times. This CDR3 is CASSFAGGGQPQHF. DNA for the CDR3: TGTGCCAGCAGCTTCGCAGGGGGCGGTCAGCCCCAGCATTTT. The chain couples TRBV11-2 to TRBJ1-5; 8 bases align to TRBD1. The CDR3 is 14 amino acids. After removal of 3 bases from V and 6 bases from J, the junction contained 4 bases not matched to a gene. CDR1 is SGHAT and CDR2 is FQNNGV in the germline V gene.

This sequence joins TRBV9 and TRBJ1-6; D might be TRBD1 (5 bases). Germline lookup yields CDR1 SGDLS and CDR2 YYNGEE. Trimming stripped 4 bases from V and 0 bases from J, with 14 bases between. The CDR3 contains 17 residues. CDR3 bases: TGTGCCAGCAGCTCCCCGGGGGGGAGCTCCTATAATTCACCCCTCCACTTT. Translation: CASSSPGGSSYNSPLHF.

The rearrangement links TRBV19 to TRBJ1-1; D unresolved. The CDR3 extends over 13 amino acids. Trimming took off 3 bases at V and 3 bases at J, with 8 bases between the two ends. The V gene's germline CDR1 is LNHDA and CDR2 SQIVND (reference sequence). CDR3 residues: CASSIVQYTEAFF. As DNA, the CDR3 is TGTGCCAGTAGTATCGTACAGTACACTGAAGCTTTCTTT.

The chain employs TRBV2 and TRBJ1-1, with D perhaps TRBD1 (6 bases). Per germline, CDR1 SNHLY and CDR2 FYNNEI. V lost 2 bases, J lost 0 bases, and 10 bases lay in between. The CDR3 is 15 amino acids. Written as DNA, the CDR3 is TGTGCCAGCAGTGAAAGCGCAGGGGTGAACACTGAAGCTTTCTTT. Its translation is CASSESAGVNTEAFF.